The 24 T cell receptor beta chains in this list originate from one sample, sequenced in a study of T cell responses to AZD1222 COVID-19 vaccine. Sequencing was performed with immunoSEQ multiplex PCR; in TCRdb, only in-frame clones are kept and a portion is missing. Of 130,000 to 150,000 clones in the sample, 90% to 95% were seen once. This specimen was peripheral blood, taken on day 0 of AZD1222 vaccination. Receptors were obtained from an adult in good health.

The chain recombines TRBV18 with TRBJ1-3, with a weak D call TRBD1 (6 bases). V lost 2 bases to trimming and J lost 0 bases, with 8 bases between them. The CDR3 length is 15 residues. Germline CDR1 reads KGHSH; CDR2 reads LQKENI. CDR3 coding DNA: TGTGCCAGCTCACCAGGGGGCGACTCTGGAAACACCATATATTTT. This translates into CASSPGGDSGNTIYF.

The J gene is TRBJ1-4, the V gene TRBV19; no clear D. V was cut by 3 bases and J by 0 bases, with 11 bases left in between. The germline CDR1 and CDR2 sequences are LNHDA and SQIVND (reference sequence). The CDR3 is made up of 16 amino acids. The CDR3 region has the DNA TGTGCCAGTAGTATGGCCCAGGACCCAACTAATGAAAAACTGTTTTTT. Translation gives CASSMAQDPTNEKLFF.

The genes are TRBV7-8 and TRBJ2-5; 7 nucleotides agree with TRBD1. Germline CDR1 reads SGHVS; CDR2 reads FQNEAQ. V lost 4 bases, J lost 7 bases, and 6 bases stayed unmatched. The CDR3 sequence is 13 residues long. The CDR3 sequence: CASSSKQGRTQYF. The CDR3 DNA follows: TGTGCCAGCAGCTCCAAACAGGGGCGGACCCAGTACTTC.

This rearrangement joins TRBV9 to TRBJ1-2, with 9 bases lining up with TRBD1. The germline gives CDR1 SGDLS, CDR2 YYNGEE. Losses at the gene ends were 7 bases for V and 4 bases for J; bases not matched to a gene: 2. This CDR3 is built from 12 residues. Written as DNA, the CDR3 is TGTGCCAGCCCGACAGGGGGCTATGGCTACACCTTC. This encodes CASPTGGYGYTF.

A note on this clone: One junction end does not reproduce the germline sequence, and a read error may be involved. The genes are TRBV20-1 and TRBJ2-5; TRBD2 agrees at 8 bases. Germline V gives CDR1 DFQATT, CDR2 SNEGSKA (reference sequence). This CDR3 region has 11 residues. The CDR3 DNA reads TGTTTGACTAGCGCGAGAGAGACCCAGTACTTC. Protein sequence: CLTSARETQYF.

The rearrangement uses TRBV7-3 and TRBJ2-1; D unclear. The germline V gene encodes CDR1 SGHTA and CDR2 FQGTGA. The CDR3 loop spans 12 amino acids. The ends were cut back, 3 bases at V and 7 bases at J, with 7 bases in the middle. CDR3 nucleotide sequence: TGTGCCAGCAGCTTTGTGGGGAATGAGCAGTTCTTC. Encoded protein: CASSFVGNEQFF.

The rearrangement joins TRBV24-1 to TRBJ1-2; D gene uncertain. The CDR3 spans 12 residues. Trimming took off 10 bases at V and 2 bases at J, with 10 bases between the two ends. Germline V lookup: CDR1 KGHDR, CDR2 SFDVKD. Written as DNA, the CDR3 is TGTGCCACACAAGGGCAGAACTATGGCTACACCTTC. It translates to CATQGQNYGYTF.

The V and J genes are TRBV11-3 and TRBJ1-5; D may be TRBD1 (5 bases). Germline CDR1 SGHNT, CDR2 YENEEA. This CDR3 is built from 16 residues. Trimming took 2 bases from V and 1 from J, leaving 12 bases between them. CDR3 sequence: CASSLKRDASNQPQHF. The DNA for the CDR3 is TGTGCCAGCAGCTTAAAAAGGGACGCCAGCAATCAGCCCCAGCATTTT. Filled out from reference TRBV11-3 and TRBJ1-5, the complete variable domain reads EAGVVQSPRYKIIEKKQPVAFWCNPISGHNTLYWYLQNLGQGPELLIRYENEEAVDDSQLPKDRFSAERLKGVDSTLKIQPAELGDSAVYLCASSLKRDASNQPQHFGDGTRLSIL.

The CDR3 bases are TGTGCCAGCAGCGACCCTACCTCCTCGGGGGGGCCGAATACGCAGTATTTT. It translates to CASSDPTSSGGPNTQYF. V usage is TRBV9 and J usage is TRBJ2-3; 8 bases are a match to TRBD2. V shed 3 bases, J shed 7 bases, and the junction held 16 bases outside the gene matches. The CDR3 loop spans 17 amino acids. Germline V gives CDR1 SGDLS, CDR2 YYNGEE.

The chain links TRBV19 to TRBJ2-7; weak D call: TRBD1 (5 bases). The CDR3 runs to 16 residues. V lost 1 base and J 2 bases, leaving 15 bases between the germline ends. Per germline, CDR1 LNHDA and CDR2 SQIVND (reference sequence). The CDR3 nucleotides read TGTGCCAGTAGTATAGGAGTGAAGGTGGACACCTACGAGCAGTACTTC. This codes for CASSIGVKVDTYEQYF.

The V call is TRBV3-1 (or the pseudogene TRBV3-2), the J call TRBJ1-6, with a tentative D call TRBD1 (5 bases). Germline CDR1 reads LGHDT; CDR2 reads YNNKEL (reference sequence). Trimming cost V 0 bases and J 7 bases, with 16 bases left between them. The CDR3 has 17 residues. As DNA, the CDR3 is TGTGCCAGCAGCCAAGATGCGTTTTGGGGGGTAAATTCACCCCTCCACTTT. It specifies CASSQDAFWGVNSPLHF.

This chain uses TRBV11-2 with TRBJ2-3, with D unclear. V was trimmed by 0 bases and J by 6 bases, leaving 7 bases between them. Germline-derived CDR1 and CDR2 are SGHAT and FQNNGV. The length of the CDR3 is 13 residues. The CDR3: CASSLDAPDTQYF. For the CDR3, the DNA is TGTGCCAGCAGCTTAGATGCACCGGATACGCAGTATTTT.

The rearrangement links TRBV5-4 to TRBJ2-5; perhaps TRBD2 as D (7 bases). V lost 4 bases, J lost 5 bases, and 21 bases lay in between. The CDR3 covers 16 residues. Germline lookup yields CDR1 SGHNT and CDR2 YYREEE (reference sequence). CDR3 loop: CASSLAGRGRHETQYF. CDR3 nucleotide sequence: TGTGCCAGCAGCCTGGCGGGGCGGGGGCGGCATGAGACCCAGTACTTC. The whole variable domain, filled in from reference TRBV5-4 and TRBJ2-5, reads ETGVTQSPTHLIKTRGQQVTLRCSSQSGHNTVSWYQQALGQGPQFIFQYYREEENGRGNFPPRFSGLQFPNYSSELNVNALELDDSALYLCASSLAGRGRHETQYFGPGTRLLVL.

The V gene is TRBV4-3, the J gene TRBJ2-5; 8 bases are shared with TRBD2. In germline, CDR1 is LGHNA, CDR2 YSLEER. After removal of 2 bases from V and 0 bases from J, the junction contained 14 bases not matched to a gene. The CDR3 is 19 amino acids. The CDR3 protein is CASSQSSTRASGYQETQYF. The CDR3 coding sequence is TGCGCCAGCAGCCAATCCTCGACCCGGGCTAGCGGGTACCAAGAGACCCAGTACTTC.

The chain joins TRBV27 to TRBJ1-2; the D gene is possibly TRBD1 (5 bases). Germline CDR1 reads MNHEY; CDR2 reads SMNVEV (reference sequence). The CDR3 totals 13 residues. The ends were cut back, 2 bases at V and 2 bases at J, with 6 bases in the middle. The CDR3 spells CASSLRGNYGYTF. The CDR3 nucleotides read TGTGCCAGCAGTTTAAGGGGCAACTATGGCTACACCTTC.

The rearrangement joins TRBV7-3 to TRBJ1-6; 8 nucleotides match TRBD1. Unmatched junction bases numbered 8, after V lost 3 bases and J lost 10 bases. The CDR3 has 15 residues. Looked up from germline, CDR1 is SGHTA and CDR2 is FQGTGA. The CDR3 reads CASSLEGQGFSPLHF. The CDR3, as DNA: TGTGCCAGCAGCTTGGAAGGACAGGGATTCTCACCCCTCCACTTT.

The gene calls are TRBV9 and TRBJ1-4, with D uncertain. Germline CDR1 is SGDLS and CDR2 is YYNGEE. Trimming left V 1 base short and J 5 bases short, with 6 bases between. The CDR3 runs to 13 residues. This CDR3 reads CASSVSPNEKLFF. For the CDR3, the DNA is TGTGCCAGCAGCGTATCCCCCAATGAAAAACTGTTTTTT.

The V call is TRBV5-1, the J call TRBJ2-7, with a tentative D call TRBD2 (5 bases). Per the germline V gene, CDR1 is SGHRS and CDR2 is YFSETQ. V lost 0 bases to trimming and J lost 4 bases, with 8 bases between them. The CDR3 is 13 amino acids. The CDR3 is CASSLELDYEQYF. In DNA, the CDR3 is TGCGCCAGCAGCTTGGAACTAGATTACGAGCAGTACTTC.

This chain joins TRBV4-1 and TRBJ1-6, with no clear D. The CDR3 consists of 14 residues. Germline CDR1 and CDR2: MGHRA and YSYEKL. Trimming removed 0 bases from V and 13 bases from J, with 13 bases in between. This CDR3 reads CASSQESPQGPLHF. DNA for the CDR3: TGCGCCAGCAGCCAAGAGTCCCCCCAAGGTCCCCTCCACTTT.

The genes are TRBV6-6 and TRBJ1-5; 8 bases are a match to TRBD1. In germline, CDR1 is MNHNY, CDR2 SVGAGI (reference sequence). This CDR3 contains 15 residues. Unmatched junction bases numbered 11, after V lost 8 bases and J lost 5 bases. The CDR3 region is CASSTQGALDQPQHF. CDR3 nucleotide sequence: TGTGCCAGCTCGACTCAGGGGGCCCTCGATCAGCCCCAGCATTTT.

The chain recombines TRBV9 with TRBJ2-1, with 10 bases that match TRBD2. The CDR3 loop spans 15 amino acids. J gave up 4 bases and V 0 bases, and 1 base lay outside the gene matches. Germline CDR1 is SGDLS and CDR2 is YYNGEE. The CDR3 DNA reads TGTGCCAGCAGCGTAGGACTAGCGGGTTACAATGAGCAGTTCTTC. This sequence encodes CASSVGLAGYNEQFF.

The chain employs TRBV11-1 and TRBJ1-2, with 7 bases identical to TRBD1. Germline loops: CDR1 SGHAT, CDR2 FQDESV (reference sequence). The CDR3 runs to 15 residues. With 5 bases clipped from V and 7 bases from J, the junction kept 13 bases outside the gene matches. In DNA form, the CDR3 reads TGTGCCAGCAGCCCACGCGGGGACAGAAGAGGTGGCTACACCTTC. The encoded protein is CASSPRGDRRGGYTF.

The CDR3 DNA follows: TGTGCCAGCAGTGAAGCATTAGGCAGGGCTAGCAATGAGCAGTTCTTC. Its translation: CASSEALGRASNEQFF. The genes are TRBV6-1 and TRBJ2-1, with a weak D call TRBD1 (5 bases). The V gene's germline CDR1 is MNHNS and CDR2 SASEGT. Trimming removed 0 bases at V and 6 bases at J, with 15 bases between. The CDR3 runs 16 residues.

The CDR3 region has the DNA TGTGCCAGCAGTGAAACAGTAACAGATACGCAGTATTTT. Translating gives CASSETVTDTQYF. V gene TRBV2 combines with J gene TRBJ2-3; no clear D gene. V shed 2 bases and J shed 3 bases, with 6 bases lying between them. The CDR3 is 13 residues long. Germline assignment: CDR1 SNHLY and CDR2 FYNNEI.